This T cell receptor beta chain was found in a study of T-cell reconstitution after alpha-beta-depleted transplantation in children. General study findings and limits: Elevated TCRbeta diversity at day 60 was traced, in some patients, to surviving recipient T cells and thymic progenitors. T cells produced anew were the main source of T-cell counts and diversity one year after transplant. Expanded graft clones, several hundred of them, were reportedly the source of alpha-beta T cells about two months after transplant.

Germline V gene lookup returns CDR1 SNHLY and CDR2 FYNNEI. V dropped 4 bases and J dropped 6; count of bases not matched to a gene: 9. The CDR3 extends over 15 amino acids. Unique molecular identifiers featured in how the TCRbeta library was prepared. TCRdb reanalysed the PCR reads using MiXCR and keeps one entry per CDR3 protein. The sample includes around 300,000 distinct CDR3 sequences, just over 7.5% of them seen just once. As concerns this clonotype: Its antigen is as yet unknown.

Sample: peripheral blood, taken 360 days after TCRalphabeta/CD19-depleted stem cell transplant. The TCR sequence derives from a female patient aged 2-9 years who had a stem cell transplant for Fanconi anemia, so the T cells may come from the graft donor. V is TRBV2 and J is TRBJ2-7, with 10 bases identical to TRBD2. The CDR3 reads CASSAAGGPMSEQYF. CDR3 nucleotide sequence: TGTGCCAGCAGTGCAGCGGGAGGGCCGATGAGCGAGCAGTACTTC.